These T cell receptor beta chains were read from a single sample in a study of T cells after yellow fever vaccination. MiXCR, run by TCRdb on the 5' RACE reads, gives a single entry per CDR3 protein. The table has 340,000 or so distinct CDR3 sequences, 12% seen once. The starting material was CD4+ T cells sorted from PBMCs, obtained 15 days after the yellow fever booster vaccination. These receptors came from a man in his late teens or twenties who received the YFV17D yellow fever vaccine. Each CDR3 is given with its conserved first and last residue. The D gene is left open where the match is weak. Size values are once, few and many counts, or a class for expanded clones, and some rows have none.

j_call: TRBJ1-1
clone_size: few
cdr3_length: 14
v_call: TRBV5-1
d_call: NA
cdr3_aa: CASTPTTGNTEAFF
cdr3_nt: TGCGCCAGCACCCCCACGACAGGCAACACTGAAGCTTTCTTT

j_call: TRBJ1-2
clone_size: few
cdr3_length: 13
v_call: TRBV14
d_call: NA
cdr3_aa: CASSVHSFYGYTF
cdr3_nt: TGTGCCAGCAGCGTTCACAGTTTCTATGGCTACACCTTC

j_call: TRBJ1-6
clone_size: few
cdr3_length: 16
v_call: TRBV6-2/TRBV6-3
d_call: NA
cdr3_aa: CASSFVPGAYNSPLHF
cdr3_nt: TGTGCCAGCAGTTTCGTACCGGGGGCGTATAATTCACCCCTCCACTTT

j_call: TRBJ2-1
clone_size: NA
cdr3_length: 15
v_call: TRBV3-2
d_call: NA
cdr3_aa: CASRLTATHDNEQFF
cdr3_nt: TGTGCCAGCAGGCTCACTGCTACGCATGACAATGAGCAGTTCTTC

j_call: TRBJ2-3
clone_size: NA
cdr3_length: 16
v_call: TRBV5-1
d_call: TRBD2
cdr3_aa: CASSLMLAGVTDTQYF
cdr3_nt: TGCGCCAGCAGCTTGATGTTAGCGGGGGTCACAGATACGCAGTATTTT

j_call: TRBJ2-5
clone_size: NA
cdr3_length: 15
v_call: TRBV5-1
d_call: NA
cdr3_aa: CASSPGGQNQETQYF
cdr3_nt: TGCGCCAGCAGCCCTGGGGGACAAAACCAAGAGACCCAGTACTTC

j_call: TRBJ2-3
clone_size: few
cdr3_length: 13
v_call: TRBV7-2
d_call: NA
cdr3_aa: CASSPGSADTQYF
cdr3_nt: TGTGCCAGCAGCCCAGGTTCGGCAGATACGCAGTATTTT

j_call: TRBJ2-7
clone_size: many
cdr3_length: 14
v_call: TRBV5-1
d_call: NA
cdr3_aa: CASAGNEALYEQYF
cdr3_nt: TGCGCCAGTGCAGGAAACGAGGCGCTCTACGAGCAGTACTTC

j_call: TRBJ1-1
clone_size: NA
cdr3_length: 13
v_call: TRBV18
d_call: NA
cdr3_aa: CASSPMLNTEAFF
cdr3_nt: TGTGCCAGCTCACCAATGTTAAACACTGAAGCTTTCTTT

j_call: TRBJ2-7
clone_size: few
cdr3_length: 13
v_call: TRBV7-9
d_call: NA
cdr3_aa: CASSPPLLGEQYF
cdr3_nt: TGTGCCAGCAGCCCCCCCCTCCTGGGCGAGCAGTACTTC

j_call: TRBJ1-5
clone_size: NA
cdr3_length: 15
v_call: TRBV20-1
d_call: NA
cdr3_aa: CSASAQLLSNQPQHF
cdr3_nt: TGCAGTGCTAGTGCGCAACTCCTTAGCAATCAGCCCCAGCATTTT

j_call: TRBJ2-3
clone_size: NA
cdr3_length: 16
v_call: TRBV7-9
d_call: TRBD1
cdr3_aa: CASSLSRTGGWDTQYF
cdr3_nt: TGTGCCAGCAGCTTAAGTCGGACAGGGGGTTGGGATACGCAGTATTTT

j_call: TRBJ1-1
clone_size: few
cdr3_length: 13
v_call: TRBV29-1
d_call: NA
cdr3_aa: CGADGTMNTEAFF
cdr3_nt: TGCGGCGCGGACGGCACTATGAACACTGAAGCTTTCTTT

j_call: TRBJ1-2
clone_size: few
cdr3_length: 15
v_call: TRBV5-1
d_call: NA
cdr3_aa: CASSLAQDGAGGYTF
cdr3_nt: TGCGCCAGCAGCTTGGCACAGGATGGGGCCGGTGGCTACACCTTC

j_call: TRBJ2-1
clone_size: few
cdr3_length: 15
v_call: TRBV7-3
d_call: TRBD2
cdr3_aa: CASSTTSGGASEQFF
cdr3_nt: TGTGCCAGCAGCACGACTAGCGGGGGGGCCTCTGAGCAGTTCTTC

j_call: TRBJ2-7
clone_size: few
cdr3_length: 15
v_call: TRBV7-8
d_call: TRBD1
cdr3_aa: CASSMDRVNSYEQYF
cdr3_nt: TGTGCCAGCAGCATGGACAGGGTCAATTCCTACGAGCAGTACTTC

j_call: TRBJ2-3
clone_size: many
cdr3_length: 13
v_call: TRBV20-1
d_call: NA
cdr3_aa: CSARPQNTDTQYF
cdr3_nt: TGCAGTGCTAGACCCCAAAACACAGATACGCAGTATTTT

j_call: TRBJ1-2
clone_size: few
cdr3_length: 14
v_call: TRBV5-1
d_call: NA
cdr3_aa: CASSLAAPGDGYTF
cdr3_nt: TGCGCCAGCAGCTTGGCAGCCCCAGGGGATGGCTACACCTTC

j_call: TRBJ1-4
clone_size: NA
cdr3_length: 13
v_call: TRBV6-5
d_call: TRBD1
cdr3_aa: CASSNDRGEKLFF
cdr3_nt: TGTGCCAGCAGCAACGACAGGGGTGAAAAACTGTTTTTT

j_call: TRBJ1-2
clone_size: few
cdr3_length: 14
v_call: TRBV11-2
d_call: TRBD1
cdr3_aa: CASSHRTGNYGYTF
cdr3_nt: TGTGCCAGCAGCCATCGGACAGGGAACTATGGCTACACCTTC

j_call: TRBJ2-3
clone_size: few
cdr3_length: 17
v_call: TRBV18
d_call: TRBD2
cdr3_aa: CASSPRPSGAPTDTQYF
cdr3_nt: TGTGCCAGCTCACCAAGGCCTAGCGGGGCGCCCACAGATACGCAGTATTTT

j_call: TRBJ2-7
clone_size: NA
cdr3_length: 13
v_call: TRBV6-1
d_call: NA
cdr3_aa: CASSAQSHYEQYF
cdr3_nt: TGTGCCAGCAGTGCACAGAGTCATTACGAGCAGTACTTC

j_call: TRBJ2-3
clone_size: NA
cdr3_length: 14
v_call: TRBV24-1
d_call: NA
cdr3_aa: CATSDHLGGDTQYF
cdr3_nt: TGTGCCACCAGTGATCACCTCGGGGGAGATACGCAGTATTTT

j_call: TRBJ2-2
clone_size: few
cdr3_length: 16
v_call: TRBV24-1
d_call: TRBD1
cdr3_aa: CATSDPKRGHTGELFF
cdr3_nt: TGTGCCACCAGTGACCCGAAGAGGGGGCACACCGGGGAGCTGTTTTTT

j_call: TRBJ2-5
clone_size: many
cdr3_length: 14
v_call: TRBV18
d_call: NA
cdr3_aa: CASSPGIRQETQYF
cdr3_nt: TGTGCCAGCTCACCAGGCATCAGACAAGAGACCCAGTACTTC

j_call: TRBJ1-3
clone_size: NA
cdr3_length: 14
v_call: TRBV13
d_call: TRBD1
cdr3_aa: CASSRDRAWNTIYF
cdr3_nt: TGTGCCAGCAGCCGGGACAGGGCTTGGAACACCATATATTTT

j_call: TRBJ1-5
clone_size: few
cdr3_length: 15
v_call: TRBV2
d_call: NA
cdr3_aa: CASNPGTGWDQPQHF
cdr3_nt: TGTGCCAGCAACCCCGGGACGGGATGGGATCAGCCCCAGCATTTT

j_call: TRBJ1-2
clone_size: few
cdr3_length: 19
v_call: TRBV6-6
d_call: TRBD1
cdr3_aa: CASSRRTPGQTVWEYGYTF
cdr3_nt: TGTGCCAGCAGTCGAAGAACCCCGGGACAGACGGTATGGGAGTATGGCTACACCTTC

j_call: TRBJ2-3
clone_size: NA
cdr3_length: 15
v_call: TRBV5-1
d_call: NA
cdr3_aa: CASSLQGQPWDTQYF
cdr3_nt: TGCGCCAGCAGCTTGCAGGGCCAACCCTGGGATACGCAGTATTTT

j_call: TRBJ2-3
clone_size: NA
cdr3_length: 14
v_call: TRBV18
d_call: TRBD2
cdr3_aa: CASSSVGGSYTKYF
cdr3_nt: TGTGCCAGCTCCTCCGTCGGGGGGTCATATACGAAGTATTTT

j_call: TRBJ2-7
clone_size: NA
cdr3_length: 16
v_call: TRBV7-2
d_call: TRBD1
cdr3_aa: CASSVLPGQGFYEQYF
cdr3_nt: TGTGCCAGCAGCGTGCTCCCGGGACAGGGGTTCTACGAGCAGTACTTC

j_call: TRBJ2-1
clone_size: many
cdr3_length: 15
v_call: TRBV6-2/TRBV6-3
d_call: NA
cdr3_aa: CASILEESLFNEQFF
cdr3_nt: TGTGCCAGCATCCTCGAGGAATCCCTTTTCAATGAGCAGTTCTTC

j_call: TRBJ2-2
clone_size: few
cdr3_length: 14
v_call: TRBV5-1
d_call: NA
cdr3_aa: CASSLAGIAGELFF
cdr3_nt: TGCGCCAGCAGCTTGGCAGGGATCGCCGGGGAGCTGTTTTTT

j_call: TRBJ1-4
clone_size: NA
cdr3_length: 16
v_call: TRBV4-1
d_call: NA
cdr3_aa: CASSQARGNVNEKLFF
cdr3_nt: TGCGCCAGCAGCCAAGCCCGCGGGAACGTGAATGAAAAACTGTTTTTT

j_call: TRBJ2-7
clone_size: few
cdr3_length: 14
v_call: TRBV20-1
d_call: NA
cdr3_aa: CSASSGTATYEQYF
cdr3_nt: TGCAGTGCTAGTTCTGGGACGGCAACCTACGAGCAGTACTTC

j_call: TRBJ2-7
clone_size: few
cdr3_length: 15
v_call: TRBV4-1
d_call: NA
cdr3_aa: CASSQPTGSSYEQYF
cdr3_nt: TGCGCCAGCAGCCAACCGACAGGTAGCTCCTACGAGCAGTACTTC

j_call: TRBJ1-2
clone_size: NA
cdr3_length: 12
v_call: TRBV2
d_call: NA
cdr3_aa: CASGGDLHGYTF
cdr3_nt: TGTGCCAGCGGGGGCGACTTGCATGGCTACACCTTC

j_call: TRBJ2-2
clone_size: many
cdr3_length: 13
v_call: TRBV11-2
d_call: NA
cdr3_aa: CASSLENTGELFF
cdr3_nt: TGTGCCAGCAGCTTGGAGAACACCGGGGAGCTGTTTTTT

j_call: TRBJ2-3
clone_size: NA
cdr3_length: 15
v_call: TRBV7-8
d_call: NA
cdr3_aa: CASRPEGLITDTQYF
cdr3_nt: TGTGCCAGCAGGCCCGAGGGCCTAATCACAGATACGCAGTATTTT

j_call: TRBJ2-5
clone_size: many
cdr3_length: 14
v_call: TRBV7-3
d_call: TRBD2
cdr3_aa: CASSPTSGGETQYF
cdr3_nt: TGTGCCAGCAGCCCCACTAGCGGGGGAGAGACCCAGTACTTC

j_call: TRBJ1-4
clone_size: few
cdr3_length: 12
v_call: TRBV12-3/TRBV12-4
d_call: NA
cdr3_aa: CASCRPNEKLFF
cdr3_nt: TGTGCCAGCTGTAGGCCTAATGAAAAACTGTTTTTT

j_call: TRBJ1-5
clone_size: few
cdr3_length: 15
v_call: TRBV28
d_call: NA
cdr3_aa: CASLAGGYSNQPQHF
cdr3_nt: TGTGCCAGCCTGGCTGGCGGATATAGCAATCAGCCCCAGCATTTT

j_call: TRBJ2-3
clone_size: few
cdr3_length: 15
v_call: TRBV20-1
d_call: NA
cdr3_aa: CSAESDTRNTDTQYF
cdr3_nt: TGCAGTGCGGAATCGGACACACGGAACACAGATACGCAGTATTTT

j_call: TRBJ1-2
clone_size: many
cdr3_length: 13
v_call: TRBV12-3/TRBV12-4
d_call: NA
cdr3_aa: CASSLRRDYGYTF
cdr3_nt: TGTGCCAGCAGTTTAAGACGGGACTATGGCTACACCTTC

j_call: TRBJ2-7
clone_size: NA
cdr3_length: 15
v_call: TRBV7-9
d_call: TRBD2
cdr3_aa: CASSSLAGISYEQYF
cdr3_nt: TGTGCCAGCAGCTCTCTAGCGGGGATCTCCTACGAGCAGTACTTC

j_call: TRBJ1-2
clone_size: few
cdr3_length: 15
v_call: TRBV4-3
d_call: TRBD1
cdr3_aa: CASSQLQGAIYGYTF
cdr3_nt: TGCGCCAGCAGCCAACTGCAGGGGGCGATCTATGGCTACACCTTC

j_call: TRBJ2-7
clone_size: many
cdr3_length: 15
v_call: TRBV7-2
d_call: NA
cdr3_aa: CASSFGGFLSYEQYF
cdr3_nt: TGTGCCAGCAGCTTTGGCGGATTCCTCTCCTACGAGCAGTACTTC